This T cell receptor beta chain was sequenced for a study of cytomegalovirus exposure and HLA in healthy donors. Researchers ran the PCR with 60 Vbeta and 13 Jbeta primers. Some clones are missing from TCRdb's copy, which holds only in-frame ones; the method was immunoSEQ multiplex PCR. The sample holds around 140,000 clones; approximately 78% are singletons and the top ten take around 2.5%. The germline V and J ends were trimmed by 1 base and 1 base, with 8 bases remaining between them. Germline loops: CDR1 SGHRS, CDR2 YFSETQ. CDR3 length: 14 residues. The source material was PBMCs. The chain couples TRBV5-1 to TRBJ1-1; maybe TRBD1 (5 bases). This TCR was recovered from a woman under 30 in good health and CMV-seropositive. This chain's CDR3 is CASSLQGSNTEAFF. The CDR3 DNA is TGCGCCAGCAGCTTGCAGGGATCGAACACTGAAGCTTTCTTT.